This entry concerns a single T cell receptor beta chain. No antigen is known for it. There are no base qualities to consult, and no much larger clone falls within one base. The time point label of this sample denotes: patch test 3, about 24 weeks after DPC sensitization. What this sample's treatment or condition label stands for: therapeutic diphenylcyclopropenone sensitization with weekly scalp DPC. At each patch-test visit, blood was drawn before the patch test was applied. Patients were eligible if aged 18 to 70, diagnosed with alopecia and judged suitable for DPC therapy, and pregnant patients were excluded. Total RNA was extracted from unfractionated whole blood that had been collected in Tempus Blood RNA tubes. From the germline V gene, CDR1 is SGDLS and CDR2 is YYNGEE. The cysteine opens and the phenylalanine closes a CDR3 of 16 amino acids. Of all the DNA, just the CDR3 is kept, 48 bases in frame from base 1. V and J are trimmed by 4 bases and 0 bases, and the gene matches miss 10 bases of the junction.

Preparation of the library involved RACE. Instrument on record: NextSeq 500. During library preparation, unique molecular identifiers were attached to individual cDNA molecules so that TCRs could be counted quantitatively and reproducibly. From each blood RNA sample, both TCR alpha and TCR beta chains were sequenced. In the source study's methods: The median number of TCRs per sample was around 96,000, ranging from roughly 23,224 to 700,000. V, J and CDR3 annotation of the TCR reads was carried out using the Decombinator software suite. To make PS versus PT1 abundance plots, every sample was subsampled to the same number of TCRs (28,000). TCRs were defined as expanded if absent before sensitization and observed at least eight times at the 2-week time point. TCRdb handled the public reads itself, with Q25 trimming in fastp and clone calling in MiXCR, and kept productive beta chains. CDR3 protein sequences are deduplicated, and each keeps its most common genes and DNA. Clone size and V and J calls follow TCRdb, not the original study. The table for this sample lists about 200,000 distinct CDR3 sequences; around 25% of them were counted only once. Approximately 2.5% of the sample lies in the top ten.

This sample is part of a study of human T cells and chemical hapten exposure (dated by TCRdb to 2020 to 2023). Regarding the study in general: For sensitization, 2% DPC in acetone was applied to a 2 cm by 2 cm area of upper inner arm skin. Throughout the study period of 20 to 30 weeks, patients also received therapeutic DPC doses to the scalp every week. Patch testing was done on the upper back using Finn chambers containing 0.01% DPC, and results were scored after 6 days according to International Contact Dermatitis Research Group standards. Alopecia areata with under or over 50% scalp involvement, alopecia totalis and alopecia universalis were represented in the patient cohort, which was mostly female. Libraries were pooled for sequencing, and per-sample TCR yields varied mainly because of small differences in library volumes within the pool. The study tracked peripheral blood TCR repertoire changes in vivo during primary and secondary sensitization to the hapten diphenylcyclopropenone (DPC) in alopecia patients. Patient blood was sampled pre-sensitization (week 0) and at 2, 6 and about 24 weeks after DPC sensitization. Twenty-nine alopecia patients gave blood for TCR sequencing at one to four time points (pre-sensitization, 2, 6 and 24 weeks). What the research found in general, with its limitations: Alopecia, a presumed autoimmune disease, was present in all patients, so the immune response of the patients might differ from that of healthy individuals. Expanded TCRs formed significantly more large CDR3 similarity clusters than pre-sensitization or healthy control sets, consistent with antigen-driven responses. The number of TCRs above 1 in 1000 frequency did not change with DPC sensitization; there was no evidence of global repertoire structure alterations. A positive correlation was found between the number of PT1 expanded TCRs and patch test score, with significance reached at thresholds 8, 16 and 32 but not 4. Repeated subsampling changed both the strength of the expansion versus patch-test correlation and the threshold at which the correlation became significant.

This TCR was sampled from a woman aged 40-49 years with alopecia areata. Some clones in this sample may be carry-over from other donors' samples. The sample here was whole blood, taken in connection with sensitization to the hapten diphenylcyclopropenone (DPC). The chain employs TRBV9 and TRBJ2-7; TRBD1 lines up with 7 middle nucleotides. Here the CDR3 is given as CASSPHTGAPSYEQYF. The sequenced DNA: TGTGCCAGCAGCCCTCATACAGGGGCTCCCTCCTACGAGCAGTACTTC.